This T cell receptor beta chain was sequenced during a study of T cell responses to AZD1222 COVID-19 vaccine listed by TCRdb under 2021. Notes on the research overall: A total of 230 to 250 trial participants underwent TCR sequencing, of whom 207 received two doses of AZD1222 and about 26 received two doses of the MenACWY control vaccine. Trial participants were enrolled by age into subgroups of 18-55, 56-69 and 70-plus years, and around 140, 26 and 57 TCR-sequenced participants, respectively, were included in these subgroups.

A note on this clone: Which antigen it targets is not known. Base qualities are not recorded, but no much larger clone differs from it by a single base.

Broader findings and caveats from the paper: After two AZD1222 doses, spike-specific TCR breadth and depth were significantly higher than at day 0 and than in MenACWY recipients. Reportedly, almost half of the unique spike-specific TCRs recognized epitopes lying outside the regions that are mutated in the B.1.351 and B.1.1.7 variants. No day 14 peak-response samples were available, so repertoires were characterized only after the peak T cell response. Most participants were white British and females outnumbered males, and the authors suggested that clonal diversity may have been underestimated. Vaccine-associated CD4 TCRs spanned the whole spike protein, with dominant responses in regions 160-218 and 743-854. Only five or six AZD1222 recipients were SARS-CoV-2 seropositive at baseline, limiting conclusions about previously exposed vaccinees. The 56-69-year group was small, and its depth increase did not reach significance, likely because of low power.

The CDR3 regions of human TCRbeta chains were subjected to immunosequencing. The paper's data handling went like this. Repertoire TCRs were checked for matches against a reference library of SARS-CoV-2-specific TCRs that had been generated using the MIRA antigen-specificity platform. Breadth was defined as the fraction of unique TCRs that were SARS-CoV-2-associated, and depth was defined as the fraction of total T cells that were SARS-CoV-2-associated. Each spike-specific TCR was assigned to its reactive spike region and to a CD4 or CD8 class using the MIRA data. Log10-transformed breadth and depth values were compared by one-way ANOVA with Sidak's multiple comparisons tests. TCRdb limited this immuneACCESS table to in-frame rearrangements with V and J called. A share of clones is missing; checked studies link under half to unresolved V genes, and the rest is unexplained. V, J and clone size derive from that table, while D and trimming were established from the DNA sequence. The sample records roughly 110,000 clones, about nine tenths of which are singletons. The top ten hold about 6.6% of the sample.

The sample's time point label, decoded: about 28 days (+/-7) after the second vaccine dose. Because spike-specific TCR depth and breadth did not differ between the two schedules, AZD1222 recipients who got a second dose at roughly 4 weeks were pooled with those who got a second dose at roughly 12 weeks. The vaccinee samples were drawn from two UK trials, COV001 and COV002, one of which was a single-blind randomized controlled phase 2/3 trial testing AZD1222 (ChAdOx1 nCoV-19) in healthy adults. For TCRbeta chain sequencing, PBMC samples from trial participants were taken at day 0 and at day 28 after the second dose. V is clipped by 2 bases and J by 1 base, and the sequence between their germline boundaries is 4 bases long. CDR1 and CDR2, per the germline V gene (reference sequence), are MNHEY and SMNVEV. The CDR3 runs 13 residues from the cysteine to the phenylalanine. CDR3 DNA only is kept here, 39 bases in frame from base 1.

This sequence uses TRBV27 and TRBJ2-3; no D gene is confidently identified. The clonotype originates from an adult who received the AZD1222 COVID-19 vaccine. The specimen was peripheral blood, collected 28 days after the second AZD1222 dose. The nucleotides read TGTGCCAGCAGTTTAAAACGCACAGATACGCAGTATTTT. The encoded protein is CASSLKRTDTQYF.